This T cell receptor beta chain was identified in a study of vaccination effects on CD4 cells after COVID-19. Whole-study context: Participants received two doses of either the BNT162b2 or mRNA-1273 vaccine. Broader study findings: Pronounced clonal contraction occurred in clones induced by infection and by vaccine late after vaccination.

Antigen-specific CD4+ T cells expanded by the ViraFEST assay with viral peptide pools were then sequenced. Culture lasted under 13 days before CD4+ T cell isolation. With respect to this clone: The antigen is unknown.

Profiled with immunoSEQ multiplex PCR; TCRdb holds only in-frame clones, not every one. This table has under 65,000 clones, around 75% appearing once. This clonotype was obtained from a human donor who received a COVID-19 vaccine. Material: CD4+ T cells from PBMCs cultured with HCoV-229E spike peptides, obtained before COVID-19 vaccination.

The CDR3 region is CSVEGQGKDTQYF. CDR3 bases: TGCAGCGTTGAAGGACAGGGGAAAGATACGCAGTATTTT. The chain uses TRBV29-1 and TRBJ2-3, with 8 positions matching TRBD1. The V segment lost 1 base and the J segment 5 bases; nucleotides outside the gene matches: 2. Looked up from germline, CDR1 is SQVTM and CDR2 is ANQGSEA. CDR3 length equals 13 residues.